This T cell receptor (beta chain) was found in a study of cytomegalovirus exposure and HLA in healthy donors. The germline CDR1 and CDR2 sequences are ENHRY and SYGVKD. V lost 10 bases and J 7 bases, leaving 13 bases between the germline ends. CDR3 length: 12 amino acids. Amplification used 60 Vbeta primers and 13 Jbeta primers. The repertoire was sequenced with immunoSEQ multiplex PCR; TCRdb's copy has only in-frame clones and lacks some. Of about 160,000 clones listed, over 65% were seen once; the top ten hold about 0.8%. Despite likely unrecorded immune exposures, the donors were nominally healthy at the time of sampling.

The sequencing sample was made of PBMCs. The chain recombines TRBV10-3 with TRBJ1-4, with D possibly TRBD1 on 5 matching bases. This receptor was obtained from a female donor in good health and CMV-seronegative. The CDR3 bases are TGTGCCAGCGCTAGGACACCTGAAAAACTGTTTTTT. Translation gives CASARTPEKLFF.